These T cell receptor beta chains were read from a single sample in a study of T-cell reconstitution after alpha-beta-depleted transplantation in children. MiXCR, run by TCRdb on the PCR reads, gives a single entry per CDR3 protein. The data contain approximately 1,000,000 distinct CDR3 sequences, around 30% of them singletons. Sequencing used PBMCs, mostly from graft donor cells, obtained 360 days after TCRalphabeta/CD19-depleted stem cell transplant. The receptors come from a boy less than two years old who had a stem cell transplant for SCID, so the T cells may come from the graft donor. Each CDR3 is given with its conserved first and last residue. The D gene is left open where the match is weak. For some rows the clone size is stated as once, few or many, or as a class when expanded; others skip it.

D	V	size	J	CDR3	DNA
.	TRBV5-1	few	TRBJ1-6	CASSPVVGANSPLHF	TGCGCCAGCAGCCCCGTTGTGGGGGCTAATTCACCCCTCCACTTT
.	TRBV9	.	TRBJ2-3	CASSVGWGRGTDTQYF	TGTGCCAGCAGCGTAGGGTGGGGCAGGGGCACAGATACGCAGTATTTT
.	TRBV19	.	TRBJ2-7	CASSGQVNYEQYF	TGTGCCAGTAGTGGGCAGGTTAACTACGAGCAGTACTTC
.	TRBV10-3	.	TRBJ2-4	CAISDPGSATKNIQYF	TGTGCCATCAGTGACCCGGGAAGCGCAACCAAAAACATTCAGTACTTC
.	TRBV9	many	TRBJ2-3	CASSVLTTRTDTQYF	TGTGCCAGCAGCGTATTGACTACCCGCACAGATACGCAGTATTTT
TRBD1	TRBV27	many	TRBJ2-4	CASRRQGGNIQYF	TGTGCCAGCAGAAGACAGGGGGGAAACATTCAGTACTTC
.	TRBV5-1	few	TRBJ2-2	CASSPHIANTGELFF	TGCGCCAGCAGCCCCCACATAGCGAACACCGGGGAGCTGTTTTTT
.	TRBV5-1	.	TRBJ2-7	CASSLIVDYEQYF	TGCGCCAGCAGCTTGATCGTCGACTACGAGCAGTACTTC
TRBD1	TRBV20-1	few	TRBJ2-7	CSADGQGWDEQYF	TGCAGTGCCGACGGACAGGGGTGGGACGAGCAGTACTTC
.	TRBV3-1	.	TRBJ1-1	CASSQVSGWNTEAFF	TGTGCCAGCAGCCAAGTCTCGGGGTGGAACACTGAAGCTTTCTTT
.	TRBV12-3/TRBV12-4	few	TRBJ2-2	CASSLIGGGELFF	TGTGCCAGCAGCTTAATCGGAGGCGGGGAGCTGTTTTTT
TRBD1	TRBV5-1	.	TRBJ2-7	CASSEGTGNLYEQYF	TGCGCCAGCAGCGAGGGGACAGGGAATCTCTACGAGCAGTACTTC
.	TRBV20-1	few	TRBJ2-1	CSASTDEQFF	TGCAGTGCTAGTACGGATGAGCAGTTCTTC
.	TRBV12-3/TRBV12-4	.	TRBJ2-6	CASSLGQVISGANVLTF	TGTGCCAGCAGTTTAGGACAGGTTATCTCTGGGGCCAACGTCCTGACTTTC
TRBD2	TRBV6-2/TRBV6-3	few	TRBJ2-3	CASRGSGGPSGTQYF	TGTGCCAGCAGAGGTAGCGGGGGCCCGTCCGGTACGCAGTATTTT
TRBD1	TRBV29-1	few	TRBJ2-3	CSVEVTGGKADTQYF	TGCAGCGTTGAAGTCACAGGGGGGAAGGCAGATACGCAGTATTTT
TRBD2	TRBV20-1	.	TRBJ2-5	CSASPWTSGKYQETQYF	TGCAGTGCTAGCCCTTGGACTAGCGGAAAGTACCAAGAGACCCAGTACTTC
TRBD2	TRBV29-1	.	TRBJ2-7	CSVEGGGAWEQYF	TGCAGCGTTGAAGGCGGGGGGGCGTGGGAGCAGTACTTC
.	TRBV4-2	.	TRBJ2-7	CASSPWGPPYEQYF	TGTGCCAGCAGCCCCTGGGGGCCTCCCTACGAGCAGTACTTC
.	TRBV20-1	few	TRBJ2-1	CSARRGGYYSYNEQFF	TGCAGTGCTAGAAGAGGGGGATATTACTCCTACAATGAGCAGTTCTTC
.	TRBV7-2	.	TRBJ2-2	CASSLDGLGELFF	TGTGCCAGCAGCTTGGACGGCCTCGGGGAGCTGTTTTTT